The subject of this entry is one T cell receptor (beta chain). Combining a sample-barcoded 5' primer with a J-beta primer mix, a second PCR ran for 7 to 11 cycles. MiXCR was run by TCRdb on the 5' RACE reads, yielding one entry per CDR3 protein. The sample lists under 2,000,000 distinct CDR3 sequences; just under 50% were seen once. This sample was taken from a study of blood T cells in healthy people across ages. Germline values: CDR1 MNHEY, CDR2 SVGEGT. This CDR3 is built from 13 residues. The germline V and J ends were trimmed by 7 bases and 0 bases, with 10 bases remaining between them. Extraction of total RNA produced a minimum of 5.5 micrograms from each sample.

This chain joins TRBV6-2 or TRBV6-3 and TRBJ2-7; a weak D match, TRBD1 (6 bases). Sequenced: blood. The source is a woman aged 40 to 50 in good health. The CDR3 loop is CASTQGSSYEQYF. CDR3 in DNA: TGTGCCAGCACCCAGGGGAGCTCCTACGAGCAGTACTTC.